This T cell receptor beta chain was retrieved from a study of beta chain features in type 1 diabetes. Trimming stripped 2 bases from V and 4 bases from J, with 8 bases between. The CDR3 spans 13 residues. The V gene's germline CDR1 is MNHEY and CDR2 SMNVEV (reference sequence). Only one heparinised blood draw was taken per donor, and its volume averaged around 110 mL. CD4+ naive, central memory, regulatory and stem cell-like memory subsets were isolated by sorting on CD45RO/CCR7/CD25/CD127/CD95/CD27. Comment on this clone: The same CDR3 can be traced to other DNA sequences in this sample.

As every portion of the isolated RNA was reverse transcribed, the sequencing read expressed TCRB transcripts. Sequencing of naive, central memory and regulatory T cell samples gave an average of roughly 3.5 million reads. TCRdb's copy holds only in-frame clones and misses some; the assay was immunoSEQ multiplex PCR. The sample gives about 40,000 clones, 45% to 50% of which show up once; 0.72% is in the top ten. The TCR comes from a woman younger than 30 in good health. This sequence joins TRBV27 and TRBJ1-1; TRBD1 is a possible D gene (5 bases). Sequences were obtained from central memory CD4+ T cells from blood. Here the CDR3 reads CASSLRGSTEAFF. The CDR3 nucleotides read TGTGCCAGCAGTTTAAGGGGTAGCACTGAAGCTTTCTTT.